This T cell receptor (beta chain) was documented in a study of T cells in Graves' hyperthyroidism and ophthalmopathy (dated by TCRdb to between 2018 and 2021). Study-level background: Peripheral blood was collected at initial diagnosis, before any treatment. TCR V-J signatures able to tell the groups apart were searched for in a discovery cohort of 90 to 100 patients, of whom about 40 had Graves' ophthalmopathy and roughly 59 had stable Graves' hyperthyroidism. Whether ophthalmopathy could be predicted prospectively was tested in an independent validation cohort made up of under 20 hyperthyroidism patients plus 17 patients who later progressed to ophthalmopathy. The 90 to 100 discovery patients were randomly split 7:3 into training and test sets. The study also compared thyroid tissue and blood T-cell repertoires from a handful of Graves' hyperthyroidism patients. Once sampling was done, hyperthyroidism patients were given methimazole at a starting dose of 30 mg daily, whereas ophthalmopathy patients were given high-dose intravenous methylprednisolone. TCR Vbeta CDR3 sequencing of 120 to 150 peripheral blood samples (fewer than 45 ophthalmopathy, about 74 hyperthyroidism and some 17 progressor patients) is reported in the paper. The investigation overall reported the following: In cross-validation, a model built on a 13 V-J signature told ophthalmopathy apart from stable hyperthyroidism with approximately 91% sensitivity and around 81% specificity, and in testing the same model reached 80%/75%. Most expanded thyroid clonotypes (frequency above 0.001) were also detected in blood, suggesting blood repertoires may reflect thyroid immune responses. No statistical method was used to set the sample size in advance, and investigators knew the group allocation. During validation, the model predicted progression to ophthalmopathy a median of approximately 7 months ahead of onset, with approximately 70% sensitivity and under 85% specificity.

Graves' hyperthyroidism was defined as stable when no progression to ophthalmopathy occurred over 18 months of follow-up. Hyperthyroidism patients were aged 18 to 65 years and newly diagnosed, with disease duration of less than 2 months. Exclusion was applied to patients with uncontrolled infections, other autoimmune diseases, pregnancy or lactation. Diagnoses were based on clinical symptoms, serum thyroxine and TRAb, thyroid ultrasound and orbital computed tomography. Ficoll-Paque density gradient centrifugation was used to isolate PBMCs from about 10 ml of fresh peripheral blood. Total RNA was extracted with Trizol reagent, and quality was checked on an Agilent 2100 Bioanalyzer. The CDR3, from cysteine to phenylalanine, totals 13 residues. Only the CDR3 part of the read is kept: 39 bases, read in frame from the first base. CDR1 SGHAT and CDR2 FQNNGV were looked up in the germline V gene. Worth noting for this clonotype: This receptor's antigen is unknown. Being one base from a much bigger clone, this may be a read error.

Amplification of TCR beta CDR3 regions was carried out from RNA transcripts. A first-round RT-PCR of the TCR CDR3 used the HTBI primer set with the Qiagen OneStep RT-PCR kit. A second multiplex PCR round built the libraries, followed by size selection and purification. Sequencing of the libraries was done on an Illumina HiSeq2000 using paired-end 100 bp reads. Under the source paper's analysis protocol: Raw data were processed with SOAPnuke, discarding reads with adapters, uncalled bases, mean Phred below 15, or no exact constant-primer or identifier match. COPE v1.2.5 was used to merge the high-quality paired reads, and each unique nucleotide sequence was defined as a clonotype. MiTCR v1.1 was used to align clonotypes to the IMGT TRBV, TRBD and TRBJ reference segments. Analysis was restricted to V-J combinations with a frequency above 0.0001, which covered 98% to 99.2% of repertoires. A TCS score was defined as the ratio of F50 (clonal expansion) to E x V (chaos), with BLOSUM62-based TCRdist applied between CDR3 peptides within each V-J. Welch's t-statistics and random forest reduced roughly 530 V-J features to about 12, which were used in a naive Bayes classifier (R e1071). TCRdb reprocessed the public reads (quality trimming at Q25 with fastp, clone calling with MiXCR) and kept in-frame beta chains. Identical CDR3 proteins give one entry, which carries the most common genes and DNA. Clone size and V and J calls follow TCRdb, not the original study. The sample table records 550,000 to 600,000 distinct CDR3 sequences; 16% of these occur just once. The ten largest clones take up about 20% of the sample.

This TCR was recovered from a woman aged 18-29 years with Graves' hyperthyroidism. The sample consisted of blood. The rearranged segments are TRBV11-2 and TRBJ1-1; the D gene identity is not certain. The sequenced DNA is TGTGCCAGCAGCTTATCCTCTCACACTGAAGATTTCTTT. It translates as CASSLSSHTEDFF.